The clone carrying this T cell receptor beta chain showed up many times. Its antigen is not known. This record comes from a study of response to subunit inactivated influenza vaccine. Overall study results and limits: Each seasonal flu vaccination may recruit only limited new T cells, authors suggested.

MiXCR, applied by TCRdb to the RT-PCR reads, yields one record per CDR3 protein. This sample has about 650,000 distinct CDR3 sequences, with around a sixth found just once. Germline values: CDR1 SQVTM, CDR2 ANQGSEA. The CDR3 covers 14 residues. The V and J ends lost 2 bases and 3 bases respectively, with 10 bases between them. This receptor was identified in a man aged 50 to 59 who received an inactivated influenza vaccine. V usage is TRBV29-1 and J usage is TRBJ2-2; D perhaps matches TRBD1 (5 bases). The material was PBMCs from blood, obtained roughly 12 days after vaccination. The CDR3 DNA reads as TGCAGCGTTGAAAAGGGGCTGGACACCGGGGAGCTGTTTTTT. Translated, it gives CSVEKGLDTGELFF.